One sample yielded the 28 T cell receptor beta chains listed below, sequenced in a study of neurological immune-mediated disorders (dated by TCRdb to the late 2010s). The library was prepared using 5' RACE. The sample was run on an Illumina HiSeq 2500. Clones were called with MiXCR by TCRdb after fastp trimmed the public reads at Q25, and only in-frame beta chains were retained. When rows share a CDR3 protein, they turn into one entry using the most common DNA and genes. The sample yields 70,000 or so distinct CDR3 sequences; roughly 3.1% were counted once. The ten largest make up 4% to 6.5% of the sample. The specimen was PBMCs. The receptors here all came from a woman between 50 and 59 years old with multiple sclerosis.

The CDR3, as DNA: TGTGCCAGCAGCCTTGATTGGACCGTCAATTCACCCCTCCACTTT. Protein sequence: CASSLDWTVNSPLHF. The chain couples TRBV9 to TRBJ1-6; no reliable D call. Between the trimmed V and J ends, which lost 4 bases and 7 bases, there was a span of 15 bases. CDR1 is SGDLS, CDR2 YYNGEE, per germline. The CDR3 is 15 amino acids.

This clonotype was seen many times. The chain has TRBV28 and TRBJ1-6, with D uncertain. The CDR3 has 14 residues. V gave up 6 bases and J gave up 4 bases, with 10 bases separating them. Germline-derived CDR1 and CDR2 are MDHEN and SYDVKM. CDR3 sequence reads: CASSDQTYNSPLHF. The CDR3 coding sequence is TGTGCCAGCAGCGACCAGACTTATAATTCACCCCTCCACTTT.

The table lists this clonotype with many counts. The chain uses TRBV12-3 or TRBV12-4 and TRBJ1-6, with D perhaps matching TRBD1 (5 bases). This CDR3 has 17 residues. Trimming removed 3 bases from V and 6 bases from J, with 18 bases in between. CDR3 sequence reads: CASSFADPGRINSPLHF. As DNA, the CDR3 is TGTGCCAGCAGTTTCGCAGATCCGGGACGGATTAATTCACCCCTCCACTTT.

This clonotype was counted at least ten times. The rearrangement uses TRBV20-1 and TRBJ1-5; the match to TRBD1 covers 10 bases. This CDR3 has 15 amino acids. In germline, CDR1 is DFQATT, CDR2 SNEGSKA (reference sequence). The junction had 6 bases not matched to a gene; V was cut back by 0 bases and J by 7 bases. The CDR3 sequence: CSARDPGTGEQPQHF. DNA for the CDR3: TGCAGTGCTAGAGACCCGGGGACAGGGGAACAGCCCCAGCATTTT.

This clonotype has a count of ten or more. The J gene is TRBJ1-5, the V gene TRBV15; D is possibly TRBD1 (5 bases). Germline V CDR1 and CDR2: LNHNV, YYDKDF (reference sequence). Between the trimmed V and J ends, which lost 3 bases and 3 bases, there was a span of 9 bases. The length of the CDR3 is 14 residues. The CDR3 spells CATSRGRSNQPQHF. The CDR3, as DNA: TGTGCCACCAGCAGGGGACGGTCCAATCAGCCCCAGCATTTT.

Many counts were recorded for this clonotype. V is TRBV20-1 and J is TRBJ2-3; D is unresolved. In germline, CDR1 is DFQATT, CDR2 SNEGSKA (reference sequence). Trimming left V 2 bases short and J 0 bases short, with 18 bases between. The CDR3 covers 17 residues. CDR3 in amino acids: CSARRPDGLTSTDTQYF. Here the CDR3 DNA reads TGCAGTGCTAGACGTCCAGACGGGCTAACTAGCACAGATACGCAGTATTTT.

This clonotype showed up many times. The junction departs from germline at one end; a sequencing error may be responsible. This rearrangement joins TRBV28 to TRBJ1-6, with TRBD1 matching over 7 bases. CDR3 length equals 18 residues. Germline CDR1 reads MDHEN; CDR2 reads SYDVKM. CDR3 amino acids: CASSLLRDSVSYNSPLHF. For the CDR3, the DNA is TGTGCCAGCAGCTTATTAAGGGACAGCGTCTCCTATAATTCACCCCTCCACTTT. The full variable domain, with the rest looked up from reference TRBV28 and TRBJ1-6, is DVKVTQSSRYLVKRTGEKVFLECVQDMDHENMFWYRQDPGLGLRLIYFSYDVKMKEKGDIPEGYSVSREKKERFSLILESASTNQTSMYLCASSLLRDSVSYNSPLHFGNGTRLTVT.

At least ten counts were recorded for this clonotype. V is TRBV18 and J is TRBJ1-1; maybe TRBD1 (5 bases). CDR3 size: 15 residues. V lost 1 base and J lost 0, with 9 bases in between. Per germline, CDR1 KGHSH and CDR2 LQKENI. The CDR3 sequence is CASSPLRGVNTEAFF. The CDR3 DNA sequence: TGTGCCAGCTCACCACTTAGGGGCGTGAACACTGAAGCTTTCTTT. The whole variable domain, filled in from reference TRBV18 and TRBJ1-1, reads NAGVMQNPRHLVRRRGQEARLRCSPMKGHSHVYWYRQLPEEGLKFMVYLQKENIIDESGMPKERFSAEFPKEGPSILRIQQVVRGDSAAYFCASSPLRGVNTEAFFGQGTRLTVV.

This clonotype has at least ten counts. CDR3 DNA sequence: TGCAGTGCTAGAGATAGGAAGGGGCGGGAGACCCAGTACTTC. It yields the protein CSARDRKGRETQYF. The chain links TRBV20-1 to TRBJ2-5, with D perhaps TRBD1 (5 bases). The CDR3 spans 14 residues. V was shortened by 0 bases and J by 5 bases, with 13 bases between the two germline ends. Germline V gene sequence: CDR1 DFQATT, CDR2 SNEGSKA (reference sequence).

This clonotype was seen many times. The chain uses TRBV20-1 and TRBJ1-1, with D unresolved. Germline CDR1 DFQATT, CDR2 SNEGSKA (reference sequence). With 0 bases removed from V and 1 base from J, the gap between germline ends came to 6 bases. This CDR3 has 13 residues. CDR3 sequence (DNA): TGCAGTGCTAGAGATCCAAGGAACACTGAAGCTTTCTTT. This gives the protein CSARDPRNTEAFF.

This clonotype came up many times. The chain links TRBV3-1 to TRBJ2-7; TRBD1 aligns across 9 bases. CDR1 and CDR2 (germline): LGHDT, YNNKEL (reference sequence). The CDR3 covers 14 residues. J lost 3 bases, V lost 5 bases, and 5 bases had no gene match. CDR3 residues: CASSYGQGNYEQYF. In nucleotides, the CDR3 is TGTGCCAGCAGCTATGGACAGGGGAACTACGAGCAGTACTTC.

This clonotype was detected many times. The chain joins TRBV2 to TRBJ1-1, with 7 bases aligning to TRBD1. The germline CDR1 and CDR2 sequences are SNHLY and FYNNEI. The V and J ends lost 6 bases and 5 bases, in that order; junction bases with no gene match: 6. This CDR3 is built from 13 residues. The chain's CDR3 is CASRNRGTTEAFF. CDR3 DNA sequence: TGTGCCAGCAGAAACAGGGGTACGACTGAAGCTTTCTTT.

This clonotype was counted between two and nine times. A much larger clone lies a single base off, so this may be a read error. The genes are TRBV18 and TRBJ1-2, with D possibly TRBD1 on 6 matching bases. Germline V gives CDR1 KGHSH, CDR2 LQKENI. Trimming stripped 4 bases from V and 6 bases from J, with 15 bases between. The CDR3 is 14 amino acids. CDR3 amino acids: CASSLTGHRDGYTF. CDR3 DNA sequence: TGTGCCAGCTCACTTACAGGGCACCGGGATGGCTACACCTTC. The full variable domain, in which reference TRBV18 and TRBJ1-2 provide the parts outside the CDR3, is NAGVMQNPRHLVRRRGQEARLRCSPMKGHSHVYWYRQLPEEGLKFMVYLQKENIIDESGMPKERFSAEFPKEGPSILRIQQVVRGDSAAYFCASSLTGHRDGYTFGSGTRLTVV.

Many counts were recorded for this clonotype. The chain is built from TRBV11-1 and TRBJ1-5, with no clear D. V lost 5 bases, J lost 0 bases, and 5 bases lay in between. This CDR3 is 13 amino acids long. Germline CDR1 and CDR2: SGHAT and FQDESV (reference sequence). The CDR3 nucleotides read TGTGCCAGCAGCGGAAATAGCAATCAGCCCCAGCATTTT. Encoded protein: CASSGNSNQPQHF.

This clonotype came up many times. The chain has TRBV2 and TRBJ1-4; the match to TRBD1 covers 8 bases. Germline CDR1 and CDR2: SNHLY and FYNNEI. The CDR3 runs 15 residues. The J segment lost 7 bases and the V segment lost 5 bases, leaving 9 bases of the junction unmatched. CDR3 nucleotide sequence: TGTGCCAGCAGTTCGGACAGGGTGGGAACTGAAAAACTGTTTTTT. Residues: CASSSDRVGTEKLFF.

This clonotype was detected many times. This chain links TRBV6-4 with TRBJ1-5; 10 nucleotides agree with TRBD1. In germline, CDR1 is MRHNA, CDR2 SNTAGT. The CDR3 covers 13 residues. Trimming at V came to 5 bases and at J to 7 bases, leaving 2 bases not matched to a gene. The CDR3 sequence is CASSRDRGQPQHF. In nucleotides, the CDR3 is TGTGCCAGCAGTCGGGACAGGGGCCAGCCCCAGCATTTT.

This clonotype was recorded at least ten times. The V call is TRBV28, the J call TRBJ1-2; unclear D gene. This CDR3 region has 10 residues. Germline lookup yields CDR1 MDHEN and CDR2 SYDVKM. V was shortened by 7 bases and J by 8 bases, with 8 bases between the two germline ends. The chain's CDR3 is CASIGAGYTF. As DNA, the CDR3 is TGTGCCAGCATTGGTGCGGGCTACACCTTC.

This chain joins TRBV18 and TRBJ2-5, with TRBD2 matching over 10 bases. This CDR3 is built from 18 residues. Germline CDR1 reads KGHSH; CDR2 reads LQKENI. The J segment lost 3 bases and the V segment lost 1 base, leaving 11 bases of the junction unmatched. The CDR3 is CASSPLPSGRAQKETQYF. CDR3 bases: TGTGCCAGCTCACCACTCCCTAGCGGGAGAGCCCAAAAAGAGACCCAGTACTTC.

Ten or more counts support this clonotype. CDR3 nucleotide sequence: TGTGCCAGCAGCAAACGGACTATTCACAATGAGCAGTTCTTC. It specifies CASSKRTIHNEQFF. The chain recombines TRBV11-3 with TRBJ2-1; maybe TRBD2 (6 bases). The CDR3 length is 14 residues. Germline-derived CDR1 and CDR2 are SGHNT and YENEEA. V was cut by 5 bases and J by 5 bases, with 13 bases left in between.

This clonotype occurred many times. This chain uses TRBV7-9 with TRBJ1-5, with TRBD1 matching 11 bases. Trimming took 3 bases from V and 5 from J; bases not matched to a gene: 6. The CDR3 runs 16 residues. CDR1 and CDR2 (germline): SEHNR, FQNEAQ (reference sequence). CDR3 residues: CASSLGGQGGYQPQHF. For the CDR3, the DNA is TGTGCCAGCAGCTTGGGGGGACAGGGGGGTTATCAGCCCCAGCATTTT.

Turning to this clonotype: One base away lies a much larger clone, so this may be a sequencing read error. The V gene is TRBV7-2, the J gene TRBJ1-5; TRBD1 might be the D (6 bases). From germline, CDR1 is SGHTA and CDR2 FQGNSA. CDR3 size: 19 residues. CDR3 protein: CASSLVPGDVRDSNQHQHF. DNA of the CDR3: TGTGCCAGCAGCTTAGTTCCAGGGGATGTTAGAGATAGCAATCAGCACCAGCATTTT.

Many counts were recorded for this clonotype. The chain couples TRBV6-5 to TRBJ2-1; D is unclear. Between the trimmed V and J ends, which lost 6 bases and 7 bases, there was a span of 25 bases. Looked up from germline, CDR1 is MNHEY and CDR2 is SVGAGI. There are 17 residues in the CDR3. The CDR3 DNA reads TGTGCCAGCAGCCCCCTAGGTCAAACACAGCGTATTAATGAGCAGTTCTTC. Translated: CASSPLGQTQRINEQFF.

This clonotype was seen many times. The gene calls are TRBV7-8 and TRBJ1-4; a possible D gene is TRBD1 (5 bases). Trimming removed 3 bases from V and 8 bases from J, with 13 bases in between. This CDR3 region has 14 residues. Germline V gives CDR1 SGHVS, CDR2 FQNEAQ. The CDR3 region is CASSFGGNDEKLFF. The CDR3 coding sequence is TGTGCCAGCAGCTTTGGGGGTAACGACGAAAAACTGTTTTTT. Full variable domain (rest looked up from reference TRBV7-8 and TRBJ1-4): GAGVSQSPRYKVAKRGQDVALRCDPISGHVSLFWYQQALGQGPEFLTYFQNEAQLDKSGLPSDRFFAERPEGSVSTLKIQRTQQEDSAVYLCASSFGGNDEKLFFGSGTQLSVL.

This clonotype has ten or more counts. The chain combines TRBV9 with TRBJ2-5; no clear D. The CDR3 consists of 14 residues. V was pared by 0 bases and J by 2 bases, with 8 bases between. CDR1 is SGDLS, CDR2 YYNGEE, per germline. CDR3 sequence: CASSVVAAQETQYF. CDR3 bases: TGTGCCAGCAGCGTAGTGGCGGCGCAAGAGACCCAGTACTTC. Drawing the rest from reference TRBV9 and TRBJ2-5, the complete variable domain is DSGVTQTPKHLITATGQRVTLRCSPRSGDLSVYWYQQSLDQGLQFLIQYYNGEERAKGNILERFSAQQFPDLHSELNLSSLELGDSALYFCASSVVAAQETQYFGPGTRLLVL.

In its sample, this clonotype was seen many times. The gene calls are TRBV2 and TRBJ2-2; TRBD2 agrees at 9 bases. Germline V CDR1 and CDR2: SNHLY, FYNNEI. J lost 7 bases, V lost 5 bases, and 11 bases had no gene match. CDR3 length: 16 amino acids. The CDR3 sequence is CASSPTPSGVGGELFF. The CDR3, as DNA: TGTGCCAGCAGTCCAACCCCTAGCGGGGTAGGCGGGGAGCTGTTTTTT.

This clonotype was detected many times. This chain links TRBV29-1 with TRBJ2-3; 7 positions match TRBD1. This CDR3 spans 13 amino acids. Germline CDR1 reads SQVTM; CDR2 reads ANQGSEA. V gave up 7 bases and J gave up 4 bases; unmatched junction bases: 8. Here the CDR3 reads CSAGDSRADTQYF. The CDR3 DNA follows: TGCAGCGCCGGGGACAGCCGGGCAGATACGCAGTATTTT.

This clonotype was seen ten or more times. This chain uses TRBV5-1 with TRBJ2-3; 9 bases align to TRBD2. Per germline, CDR1 SGHRS and CDR2 YFSETQ. The CDR3 spans 16 residues. After removal of 0 bases from V and 0 bases from J, the junction contained 2 bases not matched to a gene. Here the CDR3 reads CASSLGGGESTDTQYF. The DNA for the CDR3 is TGCGCCAGCAGCTTGGGCGGGGGGGAGAGCACAGATACGCAGTATTTT.

This clonotype was detected ten times or more. V usage is TRBV7-9 and J usage is TRBJ2-7, with 9 bases identical to TRBD1. Germline CDR1 reads SEHNR; CDR2 reads FQNEAQ (reference sequence). This CDR3 is 16 amino acids long. V lost 2 bases to trimming and J lost 3 bases; unmatched junction nucleotides: 8. The chain's CDR3 is CASSLISRTGDYEQYV. The DNA of the CDR3 is TGTGCCAGCAGCTTAATTTCCCGGACAGGGGACTACGAGCAGTACGTC.